The rows below give T cell receptor beta chains drawn from one sample of a study of control samples from healthy donors and cancer patients. Clones were sequenced by immunoSEQ multiplex PCR, and TCRdb holds only the in-frame ones, with some missing. The data contain tens of thousands of clones, around 83% of them seen just once; the ten biggest clones take up 1.6%. Sequences were obtained from PBMCs. The receptors were gathered from a woman in her 40s with lung cancer. The CDR3 runs from the conserved cysteine through the conserved F or W. D genes are given only for firm matches. Clone size is stated in some rows and not others, as once, few, many or a class when expanded.

TGTGCCAGTAGTGGGATACGGAGCTCCTATAATTCACCCCTCCACTTT | CASSGIRSSYNSPLHF | TRBJ1-6 | TRBV19 | . | .
TGTGCCAGCAGCTTAAGTCCGTCCTACGAGCAGTACTTC | CASSLSPSYEQYF | TRBJ2-7 | TRBV5-6 | . | .
TGTGCCAGCAGCGTAGACATAACCTACGAGCAGTACTTC | CASSVDITYEQYF | TRBJ2-7 | TRBV9 | . | .
TGTGCCAGCAGTTGGACGGACGATAATGAAAAACTGTTTTTT | CASSWTDDNEKLFF | TRBJ1-4 | TRBV25-1 | . | .
TGTGCCAGCAGCTTAACGTTAGGAACAGATACGCAGTATTTT | CASSLTLGTDTQYF | TRBJ2-3 | TRBV7-9 | . | once
TGTGCCAGCAGCAAATTCAGAGGGCTCCGGACCTCCTACGAGCAGTACTTC | CASSKFRGLRTSYEQYF | TRBJ2-7 | TRBV21-1 | . | .
TGTGCCACAAACGGCGAAGCCCAGGGGCTCTATGGCTACACCTTC | CATNGEAQGLYGYTF | TRBJ1-2 | TRBV2 | . | .
TGTGCCAGCAGCCCGAGTGGGGGGGGGTCCTATGGCTACACCTTC | CASSPSGGGSYGYTF | TRBJ1-2 | TRBV11-2 | . | .
TGTGCCAGCAGCCTGGAGACTAGCGGGGGATCGGATACGCAGTATTTT | CASSLETSGGSDTQYF | TRBJ2-3 | TRBV5-4 | TRBD2 | .
TGTGCCAGCAGCATGACGCCGGGACAAGGCAACACCGGGGAGCTGTTTTTT | CASSMTPGQGNTGELFF | TRBJ2-2 | TRBV7-7 | . | .
TGTGCCAGCAGCTTAGGGGGGGGCGGCAGTCAAGAGACCCAGTACTTC | CASSLGGGGSQETQYF | TRBJ2-5 | TRBV11-2 | . | .
TGTGCCAGCAGCCAGGGACAGGGGGCTTGGACTGAAGCTTTCTTT | CASSQGQGAWTEAFF | TRBJ1-1 | TRBV4-2 | TRBD1 | once
TGTGCCAGCAGCGGGGGGGCCGCCACAGATACGCAGTATTTT | CASSGGAATDTQYF | TRBJ2-3 | TRBV6-5 | TRBD2 | .
TGTGCCAGCAGCGTAGCCACGGACAGGAGGGAGACCCAGTACTTC | CASSVATDRRETQYF | TRBJ2-5 | TRBV9 | TRBD1 | .
TGTGCCAGCAGTCCTCGCGGGGGGGCCGAAGACGGGGAGCTGTTTTTT | CASSPRGGAEDGELFF | TRBJ2-2 | TRBV28 | TRBD2 | .
TGTGCCAGCAGCTCAAACAGGGGGCGCACAGATACGCAGTATTTT | CASSSNRGRTDTQYF | TRBJ2-3 | TRBV11-2 | TRBD1 | .
TGTGCCAGCAGCTCTGGGACCTCAGGCGGGGAGCTGTTTTTT | CASSSGTSGGELFF | TRBJ2-2 | TRBV7-9 | . | .
TGTGCCAGCAGCCGTACAGGGAACAATCAGCCCCAGCATTTT | CASSRTGNNQPQHF | TRBJ1-5 | TRBV6-5 | . | .
TGTGCCAGCAGCGTTGAAGAGGGGGTCACAGATACGCAGTATTTT | CASSVEEGVTDTQYF | TRBJ2-3 | TRBV9 | . | .
TGTGCCAGCAGCGGAGGGGTTTTATCCATGAACACTGAAGCTTTCTTT | CASSGGVLSMNTEAFF | TRBJ1-1 | TRBV6-6 | . | .
TGTGCCAGCAGCCAAGCCAGGGGGATGAACACTGAAGCTTTCTTT | CASSQARGMNTEAFF | TRBJ1-1 | TRBV14 | TRBD1 | once
TGTGCCAGCAGCTCGACAGGGGGTTTGGCCAACGTCCTGACTTTC | CASSSTGGLANVLTF | TRBJ2-6 | TRBV7-3 | TRBD1 | .
TGTGCCAGCAGCTTAGGGACGGACCTATATGGCTACACCTTC | CASSLGTDLYGYTF | TRBJ1-2 | TRBV11-2 | . | .
TGTGCCAGCAGCAACAGGGGTTACGAGCAGTACTTC | CASSNRGYEQYF | TRBJ2-7 | TRBV21-1 | . | .
TGTGCCAGCAGACCTTTACAGACATCTGGCACTGAAGCTTTCTTT | CASRPLQTSGTEAFF | TRBJ1-1 | TRBV6-5 | . | .
TGTGCCAGCAGCTTAGGCGGCTTACTTGAACACACTGAAGCTTTCTTT | CASSLGGLLEHTEAFF | TRBJ1-1 | TRBV7-2 | . | .
TGTGCCAGCAGCCATCCGGGACTAGCGGGGTCGAGCTCCTACAATGAGCAGTTCTTC | CASSHPGLAGSSSYNEQFF | TRBJ2-1 | TRBV4-2 | TRBD2 | once
TGTGCCAGCAGCCTAGGGGGGACGGGTGAAAAACTGTTTTTT | CASSLGGTGEKLFF | TRBJ1-4 | TRBV3-1/TRBV3-2 | . | .
TGTGCCAGCAGTACGCTCCGGGGGGGGAACACTGAAGCTTTCTTT | CASSTLRGGNTEAFF | TRBJ1-1 | TRBV27 | . | .
TGTGCCAGTGCCGGGACAGCTAACTATGGCTACACCTTC | CASAGTANYGYTF | TRBJ1-2 | TRBV19 | TRBD1 | .
TGTGCCAGCGGCGCCGGACCACTAACGACCCAAGAGACCCAGTACTTC | CASGAGPLTTQETQYF | TRBJ2-5 | TRBV11-3 | . | once
TGCAGCGTTAAGTCCGACAGGAGGGAAGCTTTCTTT | CSVKSDRREAFF | TRBJ1-1 | TRBV29-1 | . | .
TGTGCCAGCACATTAGGGGGGGCTGGTTTCGGGACTGAAGCTTTCTTT | CASTLGGAGFGTEAFF | TRBJ1-1 | TRBV28 | . | once
TGTGCCAGCAGCCCCTCGACAGGGAGCGGCTACACCTTC | CASSPSTGSGYTF | TRBJ1-2 | TRBV7-6 | TRBD1 | .
TGTGCCAGCAGCCAAGGCGGAGGAAATTCACCCCTCCACTTT | CASSQGGGNSPLHF | TRBJ1-6 | TRBV4-2 | . | .
TGCAGTGCTAGTCAGCCGGACCTCTACGAGCAGTACTTC | CSASQPDLYEQYF | TRBJ2-7 | TRBV20-1 | . | .
TGTGCCACCAGTGGGGGACCACAGAACACTGAAGCTTTCTTT | CATSGGPQNTEAFF | TRBJ1-1 | TRBV7-8 | . | .
TGTGCCAGCAGTGAATTTCCAGAGACCCAGTACTTC | CASSEFPETQYF | TRBJ2-5 | TRBV6-1 | . | .
TGTGCCAGCAGTGAAGTGGGCGAGAGCACTGAAGCTTTCTTT | CASSEVGESTEAFF | TRBJ1-1 | TRBV6-1 | . | .
TGTGCCAGCAGTGACCGACAGGGGGCGAGGATGAACACTGAAGCTTTCTTT | CASSDRQGARMNTEAFF | TRBJ1-1 | TRBV6-1 | TRBD1 | .
TGTGCCAGCAGCTCGGGACTCGCGGATAATTCACCCCTCCACTTT | CASSSGLADNSPLHF | TRBJ1-6 | TRBV13 | . | .
TGTGCCAGCAGCCCGGACAGTTATAGGGAGACCCAGTACTTC | CASSPDSYRETQYF | TRBJ2-5 | TRBV7-3 | . | .
TGTGCCAGCAGTTCCGGGCCATATAATTCACCCCTCCACTTT | CASSSGPYNSPLHF | TRBJ1-6 | TRBV6-5 | . | few
TGTGCCAGCAGCCGCGACAGGGGTGAGACCCAGTACTTC | CASSRDRGETQYF | TRBJ2-5 | TRBV7-3 | TRBD1 | .
TGTGCCAACCTCCGGGACATCGAGAGGAGATTAGGTTATCAGCCCCAGCATTTT | CANLRDIERRLGYQPQHF | TRBJ1-5 | TRBV2 | . | .
TGTGCCAGCAGTGCAGAGACAGGGGGCACAGGGAGTGAAAAACTGTTTTTT | CASSAETGGTGSEKLFF | TRBJ1-4 | TRBV2 | TRBD1 | .
TGTGCCAGTAGTATTTCTGGGCACAAGACCGGTAATTCACCCCTCCACTTT | CASSISGHKTGNSPLHF | TRBJ1-6 | TRBV19 | . | .
TGTGCCAGTGAATCCCGGGGACAGAGAAACTCCTACGAGCAGTACTTC | CASESRGQRNSYEQYF | TRBJ2-7 | TRBV19 | TRBD1 | once
TGTGCCATCAGTGAGTCGGGGGTAGGGGGAGGGTCGAACACTGAAGCTTTCTTT | CAISESGVGGGSNTEAFF | TRBJ1-1 | TRBV10-3 | . | few
TGTGCCAGCAGCCAAGACGAACTAGCGGGGGGGCCAGATACGCAGTATTTT | CASSQDELAGGPDTQYF | TRBJ2-3 | TRBV4-2 | TRBD2 | few
TGTGCCTGGAGCCCGGGACATGAGCACGGCTACACCTTC | CAWSPGHEHGYTF | TRBJ1-2 | TRBV30 | . | .
TGTGCCAGCAGCTTGGCCGAGGAGCAGTACTTC | CASSLAEEQYF | TRBJ2-7 | TRBV5-5 | . | .
TGTGCCAGCAGCCAAGGGGGGGGCGGACTTAATTCACCCCTCCACTTT | CASSQGGGGLNSPLHF | TRBJ1-6 | TRBV7-2 | . | .
TGTGCCAGCAGCTTAGCTGCCGGGGAGCTGTTTTTT | CASSLAAGELFF | TRBJ2-2 | TRBV11-3 | . | few
TGTGCCAGCAGTCGGACAGTTATCCAGGAGACCCAGTACTTC | CASSRTVIQETQYF | TRBJ2-5 | TRBV7-9 | . | .